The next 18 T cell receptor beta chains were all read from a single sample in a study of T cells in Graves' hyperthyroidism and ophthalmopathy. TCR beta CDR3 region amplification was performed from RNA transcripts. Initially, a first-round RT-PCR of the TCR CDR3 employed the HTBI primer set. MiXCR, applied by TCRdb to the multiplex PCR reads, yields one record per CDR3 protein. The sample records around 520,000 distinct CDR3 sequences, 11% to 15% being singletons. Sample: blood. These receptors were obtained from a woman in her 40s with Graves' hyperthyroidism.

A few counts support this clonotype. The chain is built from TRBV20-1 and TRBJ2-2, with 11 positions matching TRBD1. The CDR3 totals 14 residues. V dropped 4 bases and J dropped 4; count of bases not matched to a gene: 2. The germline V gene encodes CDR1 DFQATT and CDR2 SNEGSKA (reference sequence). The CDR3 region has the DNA TGCAGTGCTAAGGGGACAGGGGGCACCGGGGAGCTGTTTTTT. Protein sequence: CSAKGTGGTGELFF.

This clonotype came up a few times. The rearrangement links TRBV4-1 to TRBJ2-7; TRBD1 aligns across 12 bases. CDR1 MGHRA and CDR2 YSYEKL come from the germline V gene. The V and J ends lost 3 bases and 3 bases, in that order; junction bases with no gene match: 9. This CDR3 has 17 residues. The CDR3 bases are TGCGCCAGCAGCCAGAATACCGGGACAGGGGGCTTCTACGAGCAGTACTTC. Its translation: CASSQNTGTGGFYEQYF.

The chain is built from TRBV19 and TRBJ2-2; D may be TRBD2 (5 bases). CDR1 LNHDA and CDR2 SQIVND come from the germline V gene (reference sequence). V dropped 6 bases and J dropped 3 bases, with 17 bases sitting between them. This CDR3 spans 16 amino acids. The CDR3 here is CASSQTAGIYTGELFF. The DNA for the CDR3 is TGTGCCAGTAGCCAAACAGCCGGGATTTACACCGGGGAGCTGTTTTTT.

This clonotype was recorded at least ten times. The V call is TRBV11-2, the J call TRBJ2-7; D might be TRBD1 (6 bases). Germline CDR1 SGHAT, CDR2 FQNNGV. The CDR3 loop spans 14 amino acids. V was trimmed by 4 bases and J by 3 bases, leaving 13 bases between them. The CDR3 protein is CASSSQGWDYEQYF. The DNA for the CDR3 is TGTGCCAGCAGCTCCCAGGGGTGGGACTACGAGCAGTACTTC. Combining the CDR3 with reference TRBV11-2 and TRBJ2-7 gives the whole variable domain EAGVAQSPRYKIIEKRQSVAFWCNPISGHATLYWYQQILGQGPKLLIQFQNNGVVDDSQLPKDRFSAERLKGVDSTLKIQPAKLEDSAVYLCASSSQGWDYEQYFGPGTRLTVT.

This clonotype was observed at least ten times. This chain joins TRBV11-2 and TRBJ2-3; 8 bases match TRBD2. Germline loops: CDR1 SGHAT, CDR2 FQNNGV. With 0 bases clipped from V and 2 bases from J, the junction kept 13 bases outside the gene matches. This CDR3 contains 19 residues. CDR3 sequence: CASSLDLRPAGVDTDTQYF. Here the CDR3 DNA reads TGTGCCAGCAGCTTAGATTTGAGGCCAGCGGGAGTGGACACAGATACGCAGTATTTT. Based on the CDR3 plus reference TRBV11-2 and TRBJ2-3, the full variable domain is EAGVAQSPRYKIIEKRQSVAFWCNPISGHATLYWYQQILGQGPKLLIQFQNNGVVDDSQLPKDRFSAERLKGVDSTLKIQPAKLEDSAVYLCASSLDLRPAGVDTDTQYFGPGTRLTVL.

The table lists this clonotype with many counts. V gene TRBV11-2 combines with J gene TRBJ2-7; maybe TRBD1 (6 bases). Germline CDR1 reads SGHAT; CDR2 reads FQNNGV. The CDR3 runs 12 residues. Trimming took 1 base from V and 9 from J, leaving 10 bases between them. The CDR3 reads CASSLGVTGQYF. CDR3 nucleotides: TGTGCCAGCAGCTTAGGTGTGACAGGGCAGTACTTC.

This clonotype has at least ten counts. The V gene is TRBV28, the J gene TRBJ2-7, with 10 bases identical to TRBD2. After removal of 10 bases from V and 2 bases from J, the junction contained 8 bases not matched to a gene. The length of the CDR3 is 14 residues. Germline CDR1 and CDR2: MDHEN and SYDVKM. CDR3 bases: TGTGCCACCCAAGGGACTAGCGCTCCCTACGAGCAGTACTTC. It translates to CATQGTSAPYEQYF. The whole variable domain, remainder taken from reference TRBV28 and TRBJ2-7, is DVKVTQSSRYLVKRTGEKVFLECVQDMDHENMFWYRQDPGLGLRLIYFSYDVKMKEKGDIPEGYSVSREKKERFSLILESASTNQTSMYLCATQGTSAPYEQYFGPGTRLTVT.

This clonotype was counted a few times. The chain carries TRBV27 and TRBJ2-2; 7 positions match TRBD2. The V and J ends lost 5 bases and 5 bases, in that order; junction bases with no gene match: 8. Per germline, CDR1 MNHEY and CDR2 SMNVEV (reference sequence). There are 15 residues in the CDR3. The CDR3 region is CASSLRESWTGELFF. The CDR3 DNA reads TGTGCCAGCAGTCTGCGGGAGTCATGGACCGGGGAGCTGTTTTTT.

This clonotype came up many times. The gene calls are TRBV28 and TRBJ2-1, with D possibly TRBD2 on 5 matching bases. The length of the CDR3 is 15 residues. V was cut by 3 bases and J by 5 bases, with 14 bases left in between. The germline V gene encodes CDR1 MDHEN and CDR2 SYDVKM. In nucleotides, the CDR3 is TGTGCCAGCAGTTTGAGGGCAGGTACTAACAATGAGCAGTTCTTC. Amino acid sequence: CASSLRAGTNNEQFF.

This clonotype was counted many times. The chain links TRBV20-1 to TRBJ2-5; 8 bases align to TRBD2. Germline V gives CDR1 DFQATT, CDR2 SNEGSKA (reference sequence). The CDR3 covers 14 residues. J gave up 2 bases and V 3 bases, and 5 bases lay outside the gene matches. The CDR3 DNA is TGCAGTGCTAGGGCCTCTAGCGGGCAAGAGACCCAGTACTTC. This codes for CSARASSGQETQYF.

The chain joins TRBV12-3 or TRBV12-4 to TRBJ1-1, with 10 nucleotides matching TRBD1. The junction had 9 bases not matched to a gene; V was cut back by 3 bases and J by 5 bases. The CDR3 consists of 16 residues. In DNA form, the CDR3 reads TGTGCCAGCAGTTTCGGGGTCGGACAGGGGGGGACTGAAGCTTTCTTT. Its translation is CASSFGVGQGGTEAFF.

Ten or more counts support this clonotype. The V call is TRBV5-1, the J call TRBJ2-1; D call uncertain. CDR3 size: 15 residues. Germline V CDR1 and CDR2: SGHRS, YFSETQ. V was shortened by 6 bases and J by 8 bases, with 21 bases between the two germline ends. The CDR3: CASKSSVSVLYEQFF. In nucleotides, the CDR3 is TGCGCCAGCAAATCTAGTGTTTCAGTGTTGTATGAGCAGTTCTTC.

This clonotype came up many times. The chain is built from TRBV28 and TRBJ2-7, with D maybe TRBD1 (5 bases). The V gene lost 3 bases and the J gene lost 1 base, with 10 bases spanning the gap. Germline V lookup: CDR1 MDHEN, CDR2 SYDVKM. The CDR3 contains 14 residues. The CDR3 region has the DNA TGTGCCAGCAGTTTGTTATCAGGGTCCTACGAGCAGTACTTC. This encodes CASSLLSGSYEQYF.

The CDR3 sequence: CSASSSGANVLTF. The CDR3 DNA reads TGCAGTGCTAGCTCATCTGGGGCCAACGTCCTGACTTTC. The chain carries TRBV20-1 and TRBJ2-6; unclear D gene. From germline, CDR1 is DFQATT and CDR2 SNEGSKA (reference sequence). This CDR3 has 13 amino acids. Deletions cut 3 bases from V and 1 base from J, with 4 bases between.

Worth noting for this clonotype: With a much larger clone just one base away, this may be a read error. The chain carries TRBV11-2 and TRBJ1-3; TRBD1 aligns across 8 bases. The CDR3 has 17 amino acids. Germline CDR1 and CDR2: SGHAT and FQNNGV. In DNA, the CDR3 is TGTGCCAGCAGCAAATTTACAGGGGGAGGCACTGGAAACGCCATATATTTT. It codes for CASSKFTGGGTGNAIYF.

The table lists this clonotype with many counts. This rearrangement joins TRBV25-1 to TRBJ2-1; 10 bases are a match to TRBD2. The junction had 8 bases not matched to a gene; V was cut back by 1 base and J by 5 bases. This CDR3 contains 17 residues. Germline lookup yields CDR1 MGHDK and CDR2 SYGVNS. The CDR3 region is CASSESPLAGSDNEQFF. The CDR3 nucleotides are TGTGCCAGCAGTGAATCCCCACTAGCGGGATCCGACAATGAGCAGTTCTTC.

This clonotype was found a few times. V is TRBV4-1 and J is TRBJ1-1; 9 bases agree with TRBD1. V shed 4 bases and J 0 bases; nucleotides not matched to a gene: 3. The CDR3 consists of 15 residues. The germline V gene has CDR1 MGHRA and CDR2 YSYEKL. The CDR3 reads CASSRDRDMNTEAFF. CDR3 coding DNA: TGCGCCAGCAGCCGGGACAGGGACATGAACACTGAAGCTTTCTTT.

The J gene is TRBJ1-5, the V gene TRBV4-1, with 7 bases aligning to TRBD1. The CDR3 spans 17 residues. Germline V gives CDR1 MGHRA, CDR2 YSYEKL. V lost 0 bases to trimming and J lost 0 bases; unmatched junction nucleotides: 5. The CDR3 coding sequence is TGCGCCAGCAGCCAAGAGAGGACAGGCTATAGCAATCAGCCCCAGCATTTT. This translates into CASSQERTGYSNQPQHF.